This entry lists 10 T cell receptor beta chains sequenced from one sample in a study of blood T cells in healthy people across ages. Combining a sample-barcoded 5' primer with a J-beta primer mix, a second PCR ran for roughly 7 to 11 cycles. TCRdb reprocessed the 5' RACE reads with MiXCR, giving one entry per CDR3 protein. Counted here are about 1.6 million distinct CDR3 sequences, 30% to 35% occurring once; the ten biggest clones make up roughly 10%. The specimen sequenced was blood. The receptor source for this set is a young woman in good health.

The chain is built from TRBV11-2 and TRBJ2-1, with 8 bases aligning to TRBD1. V lost 5 bases, J lost 5 bases, and 8 bases stayed unmatched. The CDR3 covers 15 residues. From germline, CDR1 is SGHAT and CDR2 FQNNGV. For the CDR3, the DNA is TGTGCCAGCAGCCCGACCAGGGGGCGTAACAATGAGCAGTTCTTC. It yields the protein CASSPTRGRNNEQFF.

This clonotype occurred a few times. V usage is TRBV24-1 and J usage is TRBJ2-1, with 11 bases identical to TRBD1. V shed 4 bases and J 9 bases; nucleotides not matched to a gene: 4. The CDR3 is 14 residues long. The V gene's germline CDR1 is KGHDR and CDR2 SFDVKD. In nucleotides, the CDR3 is TGTGCCACCAGTGAGCTCGGGACAGGGGGTGAGCAGTTCTTC. This sequence encodes CATSELGTGGEQFF.

In this sample, this clonotype turned up once. This chain joins TRBV21-1 and TRBJ1-2. TRBV21-1 is classified as a pseudogene. The CDR3 covers 15 residues. The CDR3 region has the DNA TGTGCCAGCAGCAAAGCTACGGGGTCAGACCATGGCTACACCTTC. It specifies CASSKATGSDHGYTF.

The rearrangement uses TRBV11-1 and TRBJ2-3, with D unresolved. Trimming cost V 0 bases and J 4 bases, with 8 bases left between them. CDR3 size: 14 residues. CDR1 and CDR2 from the germline V gene are SGHAT and FQDESV (reference sequence). For the CDR3, the DNA is TGTGCCAGCAGCTTAGCCCAGCTCGCAGATACGCAGTATTTT. Encoded protein: CASSLAQLADTQYF.

This clonotype was seen a few times. This chain links TRBV21-1 with TRBJ1-5. TRBV21-1 represents a pseudogene. This CDR3 has 12 amino acids. The CDR3 coding sequence is TGTGCCAGCAGCATTTTATATCAGCCCCAGCATTTT. It is translated as CASSILYQPQHF.

This clonotype showed up many times. The CDR3: CASSLGGLGTEAFF. The CDR3 nucleotides read TGTGCCAGCAGCTTAGGGGGGCTAGGCACTGAAGCTTTCTTT. The chain joins TRBV11-1 to TRBJ1-1, with D possibly matching TRBD1 (6 bases). The CDR3 length is 14 residues. V shed 1 base and J shed 4 bases, with 10 bases lying between them. Germline V CDR1 and CDR2: SGHAT, FQDESV (reference sequence).

About this clonotype itself: An end of the junction does not agree with germline; a read error may underlie this. The CDR3 protein is CVSSPAGGRHEQYF. The CDR3 DNA reads as TGTGTCAGCAGCCCCGCAGGGGGCCGACACGAGCAGTACTTC. The J gene is TRBJ2-7, the V gene TRBV7-3; 8 nucleotides align to TRBD1. CDR1 is SGHTA, CDR2 FQGTGA, per germline. The CDR3 length is 14 residues.

V usage is TRBV14 and J usage is TRBJ1-5; D is ambiguous. The CDR3 consists of 16 residues. Germline CDR1 SGHDN, CDR2 FVKESK. V lost 1 base and J lost 2, with 12 bases in between. DNA of the CDR3: TGTGCCAGCAGCCAAGTACGTCCCACCGGCAATCAGCCCCAGCATTTT. This translates into CASSQVRPTGNQPQHF.

On this clonotype: A read error may produce the germline difference seen at one junction end. The V and J genes are TRBV3-1 and TRBJ2-5; D might be TRBD2 (6 bases). Germline CDR1 reads LGHDT; CDR2 reads YNNKEL (reference sequence). The CDR3 length is 13 residues. The CDR3 spells CASSPAGMEIQYF. The CDR3 bases are TGTGCCAGCAGCCCGGCGGGGATGGAGATCCAGTACTTC.

The CDR3 here is CASSQEASDTQYF. The CDR3 DNA is TGCGCCAGCAGCCAAGAGGCCTCAGATACGCAGTATTTT. This chain links TRBV4-1 with TRBJ2-3; D is unresolved. The length of the CDR3 is 13 residues. V was pared by 0 bases and J by 4 bases, with 5 bases between. From germline, CDR1 is MGHRA and CDR2 YSYEKL.